The 8 T cell receptor beta chains below were found in one sample sequenced in a study of neurological immune-mediated disorders. In TCRdb, the 5' RACE reads were re-called with MiXCR into one record per CDR3 protein. The sample shows over 65,000 distinct CDR3 sequences, just over 2.5% of them seen only once. Sequenced input: PBMCs. These receptors were taken from a woman in her thirties with multiple sclerosis.

This clonotype was found many times. The chain links TRBV29-1 to TRBJ2-6, with D possibly TRBD1 on 5 matching bases. CDR1 is SQVTM and CDR2 is ANQGSEA in the germline V gene. V was pared by 5 bases and J by 4 bases, with 18 bases between. This CDR3 has 16 residues. In DNA, the CDR3 is TGCAGCGTTCCCACCGACAGCGACGGAGGGGCCAACGTCCTGACTTTC. This sequence encodes CSVPTDSDGGANVLTF.

This clonotype has ten or more counts. The chain links TRBV5-5 to TRBJ1-5; a weak D match, TRBD1 (6 bases). The V gene's germline CDR1 is SGHKS and CDR2 YYEKEE (reference sequence). CDR3 length: 14 residues. Trimming stripped 2 bases from V and 6 bases from J, with 12 bases between. CDR3 residues: CASSFNRASQPQHF. Written as DNA, the CDR3 is TGTGCCAGCAGCTTCAACAGGGCGAGTCAGCCCCAGCATTTT.

This clonotype was found many times. J is TRBJ1-2 and V is TRBV10-3; D is ambiguous. The CDR3 has 14 residues. CDR1 and CDR2 (germline): ENHRY, SYGVKD. V was cut by 10 bases and J by 2 bases, with 17 bases left in between. CDR3 nucleotides: TGTGCCACCCAAATCGACGGAACCAACTATGGCTACACCTTC. Encoded protein: CATQIDGTNYGYTF.

At least ten counts were recorded for this clonotype. The chain couples TRBV3-1 to TRBJ2-7, with 9 nucleotides matching TRBD1. CDR3 size: 15 residues. Germline loops: CDR1 LGHDT, CDR2 YNNKEL (reference sequence). V was pared by 3 bases and J by 2 bases, with 5 bases of the junction left unmatched. The CDR3 loop is CASSQGQGGPYEQYF. DNA of the CDR3: TGTGCCAGCAGCCAGGGACAGGGAGGCCCCTACGAGCAGTACTTC.

This clonotype was observed at least ten times. The rearrangement uses TRBV5-1 and TRBJ2-5; 14 bases match TRBD2. Germline CDR1 and CDR2: SGHRS and YFSETQ. This CDR3 is 15 amino acids long. After removal of 4 bases from V and 5 bases from J, the junction contained 4 bases not matched to a gene. This chain's CDR3 is CASSLGLAGDETQYF. CDR3 DNA: TGCGCCAGCAGCCTGGGACTAGCGGGAGATGAGACCCAGTACTTC.

Ten or more counts support this clonotype. The chain links TRBV4-3 to TRBJ1-5; TRBD1 is a possible D gene (5 bases). Germline V lookup: CDR1 LGHNA, CDR2 YSLEER. This CDR3 comprises 13 residues. V lost 3 bases, J lost 7 bases, and 10 bases lay in between. CDR3 residues: CASSQGGDQPQHF. CDR3 in DNA: TGCGCCAGCAGCCAGGGGGGGGACCAGCCCCAGCATTTT.

This clonotype was seen repeatedly, ten times or more. The gene calls are TRBV7-8 and TRBJ2-7; D gene unclear. This CDR3 has 12 residues. V gave up 1 base and J gave up 5 bases, with 6 bases separating them. The germline CDR1 and CDR2 sequences are SGHVS and FQNEAQ. The CDR3 DNA is TGTGCCAGCAGCTTAGGTATGGACGAGCAGTACTTC. The encoded protein is CASSLGMDEQYF.

This clonotype was detected many times. The rearrangement joins TRBV7-2 to TRBJ2-5; 7 bases are shared with TRBD1. The V gene's germline CDR1 is SGHTA and CDR2 FQGNSA. CDR3 length: 15 residues. Losses at the gene ends were 3 bases for V and 3 bases for J; bases not matched to a gene: 7. The CDR3 DNA reads TGTGCCAGCAGCTTTTCCGGGACAGCTAAAGAGACCCAGTACTTC. The encoded protein is CASSFSGTAKETQYF.